This passage covers 24 T cell receptor beta chains from one sample sequenced in a study of radiation and T cells in renal cell carcinoma. TCRdb's table, derived via immunoSEQ multiplex PCR, lists solely in-frame clones and lacks some. The sample gives 22,000 or so clones, more than 45% of which show up once; 16% is in the top ten. As to treatment: 15 Gy SBRT to primary tumor, nephrectomy 4 weeks later. The sequenced sample was tumor tissue, obtained from a patient whose treatment included radiotherapy and nephrectomy. The receptors originated from a woman in her forties or fifties with renal cell carcinoma.

The chain joins TRBV6-5 to TRBJ1-2; 10 nucleotides agree with TRBD1. The trim removed 6 bases at V and 8 bases at J, leaving 12 bases unmatched. The germline V gene encodes CDR1 MNHEY and CDR2 SVGAGI. The CDR3 totals 15 residues. The CDR3 region has the DNA TGTGCCAGCAGCTACCAGACAGGGGGCTATGACGGCTACACCTTC. Translation: CASSYQTGGYDGYTF.

The gene calls are TRBV5-1 and TRBJ1-6, with 8 nucleotides matching TRBD1. The CDR3 length is 15 residues. Germline loops: CDR1 SGHRS, CDR2 YFSETQ. Trimming at V came to 0 bases and at J to 7 bases, leaving 3 bases not matched to a gene. For the CDR3, the DNA is TGCGCCAGCAGCTTGGCAGGGGGCGGGAATTCACCCCTCCACTTT. Translating gives CASSLAGGGNSPLHF.

This sequence joins TRBV4-2 and TRBJ2-3, with 15 bases lining up with TRBD2. CDR1 LGHNA and CDR2 YNFKEQ come from the germline V gene. The J segment lost 3 bases and the V segment lost 4 bases, leaving 8 bases of the junction unmatched. This CDR3 has 18 amino acids. CDR3 nucleotide sequence: TGTGCCAGCAGCCCCGGACTAGCGGGGGGGAGTTATACAGATACGCAGTATTTT. Translating gives CASSPGLAGGSYTDTQYF.

This clone was picked up a small number of times. The chain recombines TRBV5-4 with TRBJ1-3; the D is unclear. V was clipped by 2 bases and J by 4 bases, with 16 bases between them. Germline lookup yields CDR1 SGHNT and CDR2 YYREEE (reference sequence). This CDR3 has 16 residues. The CDR3 loop reads CASSFFIYLRGNTIYF. The CDR3 region has the DNA TGTGCCAGCAGCTTTTTCATCTATCTAAGGGGAAACACCATATATTTT.

This clone is medium-sized in the sample. The chain employs TRBV9 and TRBJ1-2; 7 nucleotides align to TRBD1. The CDR3 loop spans 14 amino acids. J was trimmed by 8 bases and V by 5 bases; bases with no gene match: 12. CDR1 and CDR2 (germline): SGDLS, YYNGEE. CDR3 DNA sequence: TGTGCCAGCAGTCCTGGACAGGTGGGACACGGCTACACCTTC. This encodes CASSPGQVGHGYTF.

This clone was detected a few times. The rearrangement uses TRBV6-1 and TRBJ2-3; 7 nucleotides match TRBD1. Germline assignment: CDR1 MNHNS and CDR2 SASEGT. This CDR3 is built from 13 residues. The V segment lost 8 bases and the J segment 3 bases; nucleotides outside the gene matches: 5. CDR3 region: CASGKGQTDTQYF. The CDR3 coding sequence is TGTGCCAGCGGGAAGGGACAGACAGATACGCAGTATTTT.

J is TRBJ1-6 and V is TRBV5-7; D not resolved. TRBV5-7 is recorded as an ORF, its role being uncertain. The CDR3 contains 17 residues. The V gene lost 4 bases and the J gene lost 0 bases, with 14 bases spanning the gap. CDR3 coding DNA: TGTGCCAGCAGCGTGGGATGGGAAAGCTCCTATAATTCACCCCTCCACTTT. Translated, it gives CASSVGWESSYNSPLHF.

The chain is built from TRBV30 and TRBJ1-5; 7 bases align to TRBD1. Germline V CDR1 and CDR2: GTSNPN, SVGIG (reference sequence). This CDR3 spans 14 amino acids. V dropped 6 bases and J dropped 4; count of bases not matched to a gene: 9. The CDR3, as DNA: TGTGCCTGCAACCTGGGACAGTTAAATCAGCCCCAGCATTTT. Its translation is CACNLGQLNQPQHF.

The genes are TRBV11-2 and TRBJ2-7, with TRBD1 matching 7 bases. Trimming cost V 8 bases and J 0 bases; bases outside gene matches: 10. The CDR3 length is 15 residues. The V gene's germline CDR1 is SGHAT and CDR2 FQNNGV. The CDR3 here is CASELWTGRSYEQYF. For the CDR3, the DNA is TGTGCCAGCGAGCTTTGGACAGGTCGCTCCTACGAGCAGTACTTC. Combining the CDR3 with reference TRBV11-2 and TRBJ2-7 gives the whole variable domain EAGVAQSPRYKIIEKRQSVAFWCNPISGHATLYWYQQILGQGPKLLIQFQNNGVVDDSQLPKDRFSAERLKGVDSTLKIQPAKLEDSAVYLCASELWTGRSYEQYFGPGTRLTVT.

The V call is TRBV6-6, the J call TRBJ2-2; 9 bases fit TRBD1. CDR1 is MNHNY and CDR2 is SVGAGI in the germline V gene (reference sequence). CDR3 size: 15 residues. J lost 5 bases, V lost 6 bases, and 7 bases had no gene match. The DNA for the CDR3 is TGTGCCAGCAGAGCCGACAGGGGGTTAACCGGGGAGCTGTTTTTT. The encoded protein is CASRADRGLTGELFF.

This clone occurred a few times. The J gene is TRBJ1-1, the V gene TRBV5-1; D may be TRBD1 (6 bases). CDR1 is SGHRS and CDR2 is YFSETQ in the germline V gene. Trimming left V 1 base short and J 1 base short, with 11 bases between. The CDR3 is 15 residues long. The CDR3: CASSLTGRENTEAFF. In DNA form, the CDR3 reads TGCGCCAGCAGCTTGACAGGGAGGGAGAACACTGAAGCTTTCTTT. The full variable domain, completed using reference TRBV5-1 and TRBJ1-1, is KAGVTQTPRYLIKTRGQQVTLSCSPISGHRSVSWYQQTPGQGLQFLFEYFSETQRNKGNFPGRFSGRQFSNSRSEMNVSTLELGDSALYLCASSLTGRENTEAFFGQGTRLTVV.

The count of this clone is one. This sequence joins TRBV4-2 and TRBJ1-5; 7 nucleotides match TRBD1. This CDR3 is 14 amino acids long. CDR1 and CDR2 (germline): LGHNA, YNFKEQ. Germline trimming cut 1 base from V and 5 bases from J; bases unmatched to any gene: 2. The CDR3 DNA reads as TGTGCCAGCAGCCAAGGACAGGGATATCAGCCCCAGCATTTT. This codes for CASSQGQGYQPQHF.

The V gene is TRBV5-4, the J gene TRBJ2-7; tentatively, D is TRBD2 (5 bases). Trimming removed 4 bases at V and 4 bases at J, with 9 bases between. Germline assignment: CDR1 SGHNT and CDR2 YYREEE (reference sequence). This CDR3 is 12 amino acids long. CDR3 in amino acids: CASSTGKYEQYF. The CDR3 DNA is TGTGCCAGCAGCACCGGGAAATACGAGCAGTACTTC. Based on the CDR3 plus reference TRBV5-4 and TRBJ2-7, the full variable domain is ETGVTQSPTHLIKTRGQQVTLRCSSQSGHNTVSWYQQALGQGPQFIFQYYREEENGRGNFPPRFSGLQFPNYSSELNVNALELDDSALYLCASSTGKYEQYFGPGTRLTVT.

This clone appeared a few times. The rearrangement links TRBV19 to TRBJ2-7; 8 bases agree with TRBD1. CDR1 LNHDA and CDR2 SQIVND come from the germline V gene (reference sequence). Trimming removed 5 bases from V and 3 bases from J; junction bases left unmatched: 6. The CDR3 sequence is 14 residues long. The CDR3 DNA is TGTGCCAGTAGTCCCGGGACAGGTTTCTACGAGCAGTACTTC. Amino acids: CASSPGTGFYEQYF.

With respect to this clone: The same CDR3 also results from other DNA sequences found in this sample. The chain combines TRBV5-1 with TRBJ2-1; perhaps D is TRBD1 or TRBD2 (6 bases each). CDR1 is SGHRS and CDR2 is YFSETQ in the germline V gene. Trimming removed 0 bases at V and 5 bases at J, with 12 bases between. CDR3 length: 15 amino acids. The CDR3: CASSLEGGRDNEQFF. Written as DNA, the CDR3 is TGCGCCAGCAGCTTGGAGGGGGGCCGGGACAATGAGCAGTTCTTC. The full variable domain, rest sourced from reference TRBV5-1 and TRBJ2-1, is KAGVTQTPRYLIKTRGQQVTLSCSPISGHRSVSWYQQTPGQGLQFLFEYFSETQRNKGNFPGRFSGRQFSNSRSEMNVSTLELGDSALYLCASSLEGGRDNEQFFGPGTRLTVL.

This clone counts as medium-sized. The chain is built from TRBV7-9 and TRBJ1-4; 7 bases align to TRBD1. Germline V gives CDR1 SEHNR, CDR2 FQNEAQ (reference sequence). The J segment lost 6 bases and the V segment lost 3 bases, leaving 13 bases of the junction unmatched. The CDR3 length is 17 residues. CDR3 sequence (DNA): TGTGCCAGCAGCTTCATAGCCATAGGGGGCCGGGATGAAAAACTGTTTTTT. This encodes CASSFIAIGGRDEKLFF.

The J gene is TRBJ1-5, the V gene TRBV7-6; TRBD1 matches 7 bases. The germline CDR1 and CDR2 sequences are SGHVS and FNYEAQ. CDR3 length equals 14 residues. V dropped 5 bases and J dropped 4; count of bases not matched to a gene: 5. CDR3 sequence: CASSRTGVNQPQHF. In nucleotides, the CDR3 is TGTGCCAGCAGCCGAACAGGGGTGAATCAGCCCCAGCATTTT.

This clone turned up a few times. This sequence joins TRBV29-1 and TRBJ1-1, with D hard to call. Trimming stripped 8 bases from V and 3 bases from J, with 10 bases between. The CDR3 contains 11 residues. Germline V gene sequence: CDR1 SQVTM, CDR2 ANQGSEA. The CDR3 reads CSYGVDTEAFF. DNA of the CDR3: TGCAGCTATGGCGTCGACACTGAAGCTTTCTTT.

The J gene is TRBJ2-7, the V gene TRBV6-4; no definite D call. Looked up from germline, CDR1 is MRHNA and CDR2 is SNTAGT. The V end lost 6 bases, the J end lost 2 bases, and 17 bases lay between the germline ends. The CDR3 is 15 residues long. In DNA, the CDR3 is TGTGCCAGCAGAGACCCTACAGAAACGACCTACGAGCAGTACTTC. Translation: CASRDPTETTYEQYF.

The V gene is TRBV15, the J gene TRBJ2-1; 8 bases match TRBD2. The germline V gene has CDR1 LNHNV and CDR2 YYDKDF (reference sequence). The CDR3 length is 15 residues. Losses at the gene ends were 0 bases for V and 6 bases for J; bases not matched to a gene: 4. Here the CDR3 DNA reads TGTGCCACCAGCAGAGATCTTACTAGCGGCAATGAGCAGTTCTTC. Amino acid sequence: CATSRDLTSGNEQFF.

V gene TRBV30 combines with J gene TRBJ2-5; 7 bases align to TRBD2. This CDR3 is 13 amino acids long. Germline CDR1 GTSNPN, CDR2 SVGIG (reference sequence). V lost 0 bases to trimming and J lost 5 bases; unmatched junction nucleotides: 3. Here the CDR3 reads CAWSVAGWETQYF. For the CDR3, the DNA is TGTGCCTGGAGTGTAGCGGGGTGGGAGACCCAGTACTTC.

The V call is TRBV7-9, the J call TRBJ1-4; 10 bases map to TRBD1. From germline, CDR1 is SEHNR and CDR2 FQNEAQ (reference sequence). V lost 5 bases to trimming and J lost 10 bases; unmatched junction nucleotides: 7. CDR3 length: 14 amino acids. CDR3 sequence: CASSHDRGLGKLFF. CDR3 in DNA: TGTGCCAGCAGCCACGACAGGGGGCTGGGAAAACTGTTTTTT.

The CDR3 nucleotides read TGCGCCAGCCGTGTTGATGGCACTTCGAACACCGGGGAGCTGTTTTTT. Protein: CASRVDGTSNTGELFF. The V call is TRBV4-3, the J call TRBJ2-2; D is unclear. The V end was cut by 8 bases, the J end by 0 bases, with 16 bases between. The CDR3 extends over 16 amino acids. Germline-derived CDR1 and CDR2 are LGHNA and YSLEER.

The V and J genes are TRBV4-1 and TRBJ1-1; the D is unclear. V was shortened by 4 bases and J by 8 bases, with 14 bases between the two germline ends. CDR3 length: 13 residues. Germline V lookup: CDR1 MGHRA, CDR2 YSYEKL. CDR3 nucleotide sequence: TGCGCCAGCAGCCCATATGCGTACAGAGAAGCTTTCTTT. This codes for CASSPYAYREAFF.